This TCR beta chain is drawn from a study of control samples from healthy donors and cancer patients. Germline V gives CDR1 SGHAT, CDR2 FQNNGV. V lost 5 bases and J 10 bases, leaving 17 bases between the germline ends. There are 13 residues in the CDR3. The protocol was immunoSEQ multiplex PCR, while the TCRdb copy is restricted to in-frame clones and leaves out a portion. The sample shows about 140,000 clones, 80% to 95% of them seen only once. Material for sequencing was blood. The receptor's source is a man aged 30 to 39 in good health. The rearrangement uses TRBV11-2 and TRBJ1-1, with D possibly matching TRBD1 (5 bases). CDR3: CASSRIRGSGAFF. The CDR3, as DNA: TGTGCCAGCAGCAGAATAAGGGGTTCTGGAGCTTTCTTT.